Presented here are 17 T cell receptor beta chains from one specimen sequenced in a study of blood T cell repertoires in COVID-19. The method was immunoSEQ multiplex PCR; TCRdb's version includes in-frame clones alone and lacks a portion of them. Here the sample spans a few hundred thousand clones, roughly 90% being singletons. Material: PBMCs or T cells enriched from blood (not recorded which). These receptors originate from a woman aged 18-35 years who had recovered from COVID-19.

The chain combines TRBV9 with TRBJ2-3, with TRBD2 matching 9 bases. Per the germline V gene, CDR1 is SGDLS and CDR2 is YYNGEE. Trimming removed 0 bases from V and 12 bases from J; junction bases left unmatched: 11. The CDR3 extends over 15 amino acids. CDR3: CASSVAIAGDFVQYF. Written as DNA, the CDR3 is TGTGCCAGCAGCGTAGCGATAGCGGGGGATTTCGTTCAGTATTTT.

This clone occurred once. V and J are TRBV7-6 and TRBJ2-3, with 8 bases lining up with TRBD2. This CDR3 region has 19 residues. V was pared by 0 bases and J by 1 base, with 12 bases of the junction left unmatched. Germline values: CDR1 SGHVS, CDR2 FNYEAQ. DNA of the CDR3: TGTGCCAGCAGCTTAGCGATGACTAGCGTGGATTACCGCACAGATACGCAGTATTTT. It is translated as CASSLAMTSVDYRTDTQYF.

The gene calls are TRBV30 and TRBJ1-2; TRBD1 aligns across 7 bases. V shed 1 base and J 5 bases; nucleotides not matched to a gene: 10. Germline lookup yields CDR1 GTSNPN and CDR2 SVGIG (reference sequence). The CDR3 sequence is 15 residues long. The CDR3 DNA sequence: TGTGCCTGGAGTGACCCCCTGACAGGGTGGTATGGCTACACCTTC. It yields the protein CAWSDPLTGWYGYTF.

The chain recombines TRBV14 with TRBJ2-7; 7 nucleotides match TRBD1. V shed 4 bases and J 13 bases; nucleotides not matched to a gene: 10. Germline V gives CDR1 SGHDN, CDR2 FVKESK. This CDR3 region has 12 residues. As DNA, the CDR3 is TGTGCCAGCAGCCCGACAGGGTTTTCGAGATACTTC. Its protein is CASSPTGFSRYF.

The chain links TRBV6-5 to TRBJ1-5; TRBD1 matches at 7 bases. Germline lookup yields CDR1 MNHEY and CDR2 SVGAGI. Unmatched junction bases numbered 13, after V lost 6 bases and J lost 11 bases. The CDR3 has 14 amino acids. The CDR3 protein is CASRKGRQGGTQHF. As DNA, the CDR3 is TGTGCCAGCAGAAAGGGCAGACAGGGAGGAACCCAGCATTTT.

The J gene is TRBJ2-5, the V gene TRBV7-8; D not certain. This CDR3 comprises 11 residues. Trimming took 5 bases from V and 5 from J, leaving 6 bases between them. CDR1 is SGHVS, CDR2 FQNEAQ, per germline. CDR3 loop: CASSIVETQYF. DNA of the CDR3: TGTGCCAGCAGCATCGTGGAGACCCAGTACTTC.

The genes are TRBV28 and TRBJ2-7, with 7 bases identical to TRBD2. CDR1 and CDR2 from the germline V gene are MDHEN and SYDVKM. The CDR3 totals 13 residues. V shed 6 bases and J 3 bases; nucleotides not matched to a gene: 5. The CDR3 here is CASRDPGGYEQYF. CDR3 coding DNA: TGTGCCAGCAGGGATCCGGGAGGCTACGAGCAGTACTTC.

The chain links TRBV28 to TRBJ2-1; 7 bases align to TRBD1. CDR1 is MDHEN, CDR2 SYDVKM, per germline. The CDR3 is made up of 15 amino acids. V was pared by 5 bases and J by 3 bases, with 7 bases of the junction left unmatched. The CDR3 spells CASSPGQAYYNEQFF. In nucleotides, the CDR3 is TGTGCCAGCAGTCCTGGACAGGCATACTACAATGAGCAGTTCTTC.

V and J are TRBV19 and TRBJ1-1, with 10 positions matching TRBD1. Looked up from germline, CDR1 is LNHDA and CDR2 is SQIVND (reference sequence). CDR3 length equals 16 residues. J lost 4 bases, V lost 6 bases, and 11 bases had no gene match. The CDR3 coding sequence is TGTGCCAGTAGCCCAGACAGGGGGCGGTTGCTCACTGAAGCTTTCTTT. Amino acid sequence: CASSPDRGRLLTEAFF.

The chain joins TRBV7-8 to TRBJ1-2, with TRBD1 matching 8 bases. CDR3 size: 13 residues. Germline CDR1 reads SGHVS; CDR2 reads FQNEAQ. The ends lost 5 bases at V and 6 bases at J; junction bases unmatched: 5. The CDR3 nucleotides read TGTGCCAGCAGCCAGGACAGGGTAGATGGCTACACCTTC. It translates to CASSQDRVDGYTF.

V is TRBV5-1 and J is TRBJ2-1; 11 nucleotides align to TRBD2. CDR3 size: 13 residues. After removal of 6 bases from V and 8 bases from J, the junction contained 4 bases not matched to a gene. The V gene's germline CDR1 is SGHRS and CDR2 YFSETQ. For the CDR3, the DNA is TGCGCCAGCACTAGCGGGGGGCACCATGAGCAGTTCTTC. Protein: CASTSGGHHEQFF.

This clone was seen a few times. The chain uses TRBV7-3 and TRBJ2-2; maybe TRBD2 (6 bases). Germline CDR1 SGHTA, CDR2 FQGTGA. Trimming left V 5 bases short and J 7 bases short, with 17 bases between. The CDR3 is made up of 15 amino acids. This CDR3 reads CASSPPGEEVGELFF. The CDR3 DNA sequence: TGTGCCAGCAGCCCCCCGGGGGAGGAAGTCGGGGAGCTGTTTTTT.

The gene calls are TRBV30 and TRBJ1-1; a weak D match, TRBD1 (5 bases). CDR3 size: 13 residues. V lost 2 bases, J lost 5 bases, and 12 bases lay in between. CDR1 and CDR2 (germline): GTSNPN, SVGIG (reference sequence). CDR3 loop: CAWSIGHQTEAFF. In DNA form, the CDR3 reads TGTGCCTGGAGTATAGGACATCAGACTGAAGCTTTCTTT.

The CDR3 DNA reads TGTGCCAGTAGTAGGGGGCAGGGAACCCTAAACTATGGCTACACCTTC. It is translated as CASSRGQGTLNYGYTF. The rearrangement uses TRBV19 and TRBJ1-2; D possibly corresponds to TRBD1 (6 bases). Trimming removed 4 bases from V and 2 bases from J, with 17 bases in between. There are 16 residues in the CDR3. The germline V gene encodes CDR1 LNHDA and CDR2 SQIVND (reference sequence).

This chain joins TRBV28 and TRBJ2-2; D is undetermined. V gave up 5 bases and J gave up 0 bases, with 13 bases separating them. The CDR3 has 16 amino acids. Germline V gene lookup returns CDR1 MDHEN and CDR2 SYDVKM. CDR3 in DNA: TGTGCCAGCAGTGTCCTAGGTACCTCGAACACCGGGGAGCTGTTTTTT. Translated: CASSVLGTSNTGELFF.

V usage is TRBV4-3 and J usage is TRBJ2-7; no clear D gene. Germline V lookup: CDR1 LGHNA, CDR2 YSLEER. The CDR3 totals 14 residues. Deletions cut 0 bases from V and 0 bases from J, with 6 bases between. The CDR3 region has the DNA TGCGCCAGCAGCCAAGAAACGAGCTCCTACGAGCAGTACTTC. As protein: CASSQETSSYEQYF.

The CDR3 DNA is TGTGCCAGCTCACCCAACTCCTACGAGCAGTACTTC. Protein product: CASSPNSYEQYF. This chain uses TRBV18 with TRBJ2-7; no clear D. V lost 3 bases and J 0 bases, leaving 3 bases between the germline ends. The CDR3 spans 12 residues. The V gene's germline CDR1 is KGHSH and CDR2 LQKENI.